What follows describes a single TCR beta chain. Its cognate antigen is unknown. These data belong to a study of shared clonotypes between healthy human individuals. About the research overall: Donors, aged 18 to 49, were a couple of women and three men.

The V end was cut by 3 bases, the J end by 4 bases, with 20 bases between. CDR3 length: 16 amino acids. The V gene's germline CDR1 is SGHDT and CDR2 YYEEEE. Study findings and constraints: An expected dependence of interdonor clonotype sharing on sequencing depth was noted.

The study enrolled healthy HIV-negative adults without recent acute infections or vaccinations as donors. DNA from unsorted PBMC was sequenced on ten immunoSEQ deep assay plates. Sequenced by immunoSEQ multiplex PCR; TCRdb stores in-frame clones only, minus some. The repertoire holds 400,000 to 500,000 clones, 76% seen once, with 10% to 15% in the top ten. The rearrangement uses TRBV5-6 and TRBJ2-7; D possibly corresponds to TRBD1 (10 bases). This receptor was taken from a woman aged 40 to 50 in good health. Some clones in this sample may be carry-over from other donors' samples. The sample consisted of PBMCs. The CDR3 coding sequence is TGTGCCAGCAGCTCCCGAGCGGGGGGACAGGGGTACGAGCAGTACTTC. Protein sequence: CASSSRAGGQGYEQYF.